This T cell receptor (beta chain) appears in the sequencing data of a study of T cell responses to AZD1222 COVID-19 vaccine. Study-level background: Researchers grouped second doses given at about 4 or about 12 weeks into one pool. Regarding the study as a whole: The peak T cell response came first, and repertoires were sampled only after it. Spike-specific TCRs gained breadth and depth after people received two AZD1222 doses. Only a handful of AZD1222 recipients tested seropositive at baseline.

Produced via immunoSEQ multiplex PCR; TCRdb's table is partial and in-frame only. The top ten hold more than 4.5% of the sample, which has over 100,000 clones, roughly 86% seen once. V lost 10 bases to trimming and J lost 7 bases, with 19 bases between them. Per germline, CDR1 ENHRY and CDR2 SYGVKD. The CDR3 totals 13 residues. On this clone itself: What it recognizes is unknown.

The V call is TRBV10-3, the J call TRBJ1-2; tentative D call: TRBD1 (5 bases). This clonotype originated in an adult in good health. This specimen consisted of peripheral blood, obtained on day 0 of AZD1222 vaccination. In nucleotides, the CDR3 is TGTGCCACACGCCCGGGAGGGGAGGGTGGCTACACCTTC. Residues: CATRPGGEGGYTF.